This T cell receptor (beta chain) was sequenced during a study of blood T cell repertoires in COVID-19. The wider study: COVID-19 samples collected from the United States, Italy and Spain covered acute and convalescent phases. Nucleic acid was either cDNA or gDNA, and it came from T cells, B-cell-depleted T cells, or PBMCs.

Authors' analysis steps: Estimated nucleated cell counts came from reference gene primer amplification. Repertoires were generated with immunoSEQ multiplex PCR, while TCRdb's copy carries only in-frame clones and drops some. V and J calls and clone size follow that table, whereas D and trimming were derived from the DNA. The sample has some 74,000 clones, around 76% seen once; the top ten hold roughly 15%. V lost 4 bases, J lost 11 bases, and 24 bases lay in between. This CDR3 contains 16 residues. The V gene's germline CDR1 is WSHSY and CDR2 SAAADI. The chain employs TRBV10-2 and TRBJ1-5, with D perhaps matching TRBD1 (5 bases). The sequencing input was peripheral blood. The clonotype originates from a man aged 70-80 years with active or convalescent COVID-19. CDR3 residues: CASSVAPDRHRWAQHF. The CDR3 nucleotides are TGCGCCAGCAGTGTAGCCCCTGACAGACATCGGTGGGCCCAGCATTTT.